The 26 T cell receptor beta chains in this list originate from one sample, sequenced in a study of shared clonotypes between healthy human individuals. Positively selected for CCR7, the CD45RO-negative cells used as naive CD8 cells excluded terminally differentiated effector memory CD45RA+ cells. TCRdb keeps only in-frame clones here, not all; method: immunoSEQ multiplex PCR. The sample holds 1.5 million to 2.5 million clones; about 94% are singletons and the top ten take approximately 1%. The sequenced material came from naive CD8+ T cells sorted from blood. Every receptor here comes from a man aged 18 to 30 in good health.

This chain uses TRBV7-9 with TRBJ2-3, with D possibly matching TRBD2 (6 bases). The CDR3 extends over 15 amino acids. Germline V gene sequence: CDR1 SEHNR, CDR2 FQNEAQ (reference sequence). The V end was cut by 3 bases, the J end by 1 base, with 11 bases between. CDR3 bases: TGTGCCAGCAGCTTCGTCTCTAGCGGCACAGATACGCAGTATTTT. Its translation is CASSFVSSGTDTQYF.

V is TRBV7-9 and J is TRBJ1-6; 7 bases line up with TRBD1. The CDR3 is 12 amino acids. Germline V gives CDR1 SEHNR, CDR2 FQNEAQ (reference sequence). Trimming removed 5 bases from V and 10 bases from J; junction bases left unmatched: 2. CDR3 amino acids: CASSHRGSPLHF. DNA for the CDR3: TGTGCCAGCAGCCACAGGGGATCACCCCTCCACTTT.

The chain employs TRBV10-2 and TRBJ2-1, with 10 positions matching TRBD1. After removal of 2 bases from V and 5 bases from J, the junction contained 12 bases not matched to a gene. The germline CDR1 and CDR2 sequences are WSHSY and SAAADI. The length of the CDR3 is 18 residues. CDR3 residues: CASSEPDRGYDKDNEQFF. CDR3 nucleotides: TGCGCCAGCAGTGAGCCGGACAGGGGGTATGATAAAGACAATGAGCAGTTCTTC.

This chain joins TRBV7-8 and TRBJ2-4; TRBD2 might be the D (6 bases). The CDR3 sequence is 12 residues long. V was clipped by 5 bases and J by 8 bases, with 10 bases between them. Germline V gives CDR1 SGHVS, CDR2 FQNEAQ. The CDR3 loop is CASSGGGDIQYF. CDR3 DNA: TGTGCCAGCAGCGGAGGAGGGGACATTCAGTACTTC.

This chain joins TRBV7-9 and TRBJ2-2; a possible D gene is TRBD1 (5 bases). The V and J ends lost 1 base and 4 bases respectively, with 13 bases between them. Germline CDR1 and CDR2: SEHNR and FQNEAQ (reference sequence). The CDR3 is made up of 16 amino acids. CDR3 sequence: CASSLGGGKGTGELFF. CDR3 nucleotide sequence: TGTGCCAGCAGCTTAGGGGGCGGAAAGGGCACCGGGGAGCTGTTTTTT.

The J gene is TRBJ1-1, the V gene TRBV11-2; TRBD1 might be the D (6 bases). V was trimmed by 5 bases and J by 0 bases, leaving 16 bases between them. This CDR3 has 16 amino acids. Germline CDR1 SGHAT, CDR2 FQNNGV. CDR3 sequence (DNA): TGTGCCAGCAGCATACCCACCGGGACATTGAACACTGAAGCTTTCTTT. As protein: CASSIPTGTLNTEAFF.

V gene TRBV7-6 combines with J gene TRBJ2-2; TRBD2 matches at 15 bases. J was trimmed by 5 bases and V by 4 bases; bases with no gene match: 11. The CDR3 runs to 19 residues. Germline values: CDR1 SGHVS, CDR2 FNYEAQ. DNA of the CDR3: TGTGCCAGCAGCTCTCACCGGACTAGCGGGAGGGCCGGGACCGGGGAGCTGTTTTTT. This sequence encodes CASSSHRTSGRAGTGELFF.

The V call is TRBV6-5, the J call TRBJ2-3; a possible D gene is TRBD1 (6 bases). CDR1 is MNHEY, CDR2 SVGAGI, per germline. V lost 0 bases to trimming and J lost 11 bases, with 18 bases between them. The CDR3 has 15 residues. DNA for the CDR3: TGTGCCAGCAGTTACTCTGGGGGCGAGGTAGTTGTGCAGTATTTT. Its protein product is CASSYSGGEVVVQYF.

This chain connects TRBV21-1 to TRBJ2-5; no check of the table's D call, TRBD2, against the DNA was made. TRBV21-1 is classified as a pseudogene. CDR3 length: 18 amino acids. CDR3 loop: CASNPVPLERGLQETQYF. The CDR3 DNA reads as TGTGCCAGCAACCCAGTACCCTTGGAGCGGGGGCTACAAGAGACCCAGTACTTC.

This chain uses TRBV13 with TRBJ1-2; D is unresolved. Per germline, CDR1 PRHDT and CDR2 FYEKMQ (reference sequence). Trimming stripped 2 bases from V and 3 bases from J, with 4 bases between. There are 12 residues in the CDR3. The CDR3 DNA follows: TGTGCCAGCAGCTTACAGGACTATGGCTACACCTTC. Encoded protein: CASSLQDYGYTF. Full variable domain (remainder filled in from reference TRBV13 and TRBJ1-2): AAGVIQSPRHLIKEKRETATLKCYPIPRHDTVYWYQQGPGQDPQFLISFYEKMQSDKGSIPDRFSAQQFSDYHSELNMSSLELGDSALYFCASSLQDYGYTFGSGTRLTVV.

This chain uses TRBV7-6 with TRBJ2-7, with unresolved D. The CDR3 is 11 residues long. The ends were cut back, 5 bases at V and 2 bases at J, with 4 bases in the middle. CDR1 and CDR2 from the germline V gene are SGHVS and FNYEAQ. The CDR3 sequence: CASSLTYEQYF. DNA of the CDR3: TGTGCCAGCAGCCTTACCTACGAGCAGTACTTC.

CDR3: CASRVQSTEAFF. The DNA of the CDR3 is TGTGCCAGCAGGGTACAGAGCACTGAAGCTTTCTTT. The chain links TRBV7-9 to TRBJ1-1; no clear D. The CDR3 contains 12 residues. Germline V lookup: CDR1 SEHNR, CDR2 FQNEAQ (reference sequence). V was shortened by 6 bases and J by 4 bases, with 9 bases between the two germline ends.

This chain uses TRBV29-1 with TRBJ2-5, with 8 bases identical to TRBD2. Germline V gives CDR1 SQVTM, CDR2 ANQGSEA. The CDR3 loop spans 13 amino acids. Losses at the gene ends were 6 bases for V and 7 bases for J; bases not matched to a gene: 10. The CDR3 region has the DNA TGCAGCGTCGTAGCGGGGATAATCGGGACCCAGTACTTC. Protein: CSVVAGIIGTQYF. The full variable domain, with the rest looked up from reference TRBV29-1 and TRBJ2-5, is SAVISQKPSRDICQRGTSLTIQCQVDSQVTMMFWYRQQPGQSLTLIATANQGSEATYESGFVIDKFPISRPNLTFSTLTVSNMSPEDSSIYLCSVVAGIIGTQYFGPGTRLLVL.

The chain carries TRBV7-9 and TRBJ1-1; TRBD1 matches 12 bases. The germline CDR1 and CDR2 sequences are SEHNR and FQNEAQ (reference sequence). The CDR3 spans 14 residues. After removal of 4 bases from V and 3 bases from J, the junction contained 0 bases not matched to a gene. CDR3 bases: TGTGCCAGCAGCTGGGACAGGGGGCACACTGAAGCTTTCTTT. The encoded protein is CASSWDRGHTEAFF.

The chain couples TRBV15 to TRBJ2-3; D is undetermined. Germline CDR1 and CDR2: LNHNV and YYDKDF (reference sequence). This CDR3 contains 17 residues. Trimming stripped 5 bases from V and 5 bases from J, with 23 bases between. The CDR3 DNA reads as TGTGCCACCAGCCTTCTTAATTCCCCACCAGTGGGAGATACGCAGTATTTT. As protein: CATSLLNSPPVGDTQYF. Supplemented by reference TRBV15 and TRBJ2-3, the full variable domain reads DAMVIQNPRYQVTQFGKPVTLSCSQTLNHNVMYWYQQKSSQAPKLLFHYYDKDFNNEADTPDNFQSRRPNTSFCFLDIRSPGLGDTAMYLCATSLLNSPPVGDTQYFGPGTRLTVL.

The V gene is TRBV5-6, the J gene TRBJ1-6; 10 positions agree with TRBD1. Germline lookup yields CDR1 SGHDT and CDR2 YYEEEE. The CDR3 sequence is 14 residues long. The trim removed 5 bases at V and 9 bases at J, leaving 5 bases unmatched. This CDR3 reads CASSTGTGVSPLHF. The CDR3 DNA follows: TGTGCCAGCAGTACCGGGACAGGGGTTTCACCCCTCCACTTT.

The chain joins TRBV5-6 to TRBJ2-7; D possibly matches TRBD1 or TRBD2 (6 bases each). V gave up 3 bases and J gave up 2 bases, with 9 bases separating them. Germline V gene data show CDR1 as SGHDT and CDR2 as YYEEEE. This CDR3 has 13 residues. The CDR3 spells CASSWGAAYEQYF. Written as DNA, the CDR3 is TGTGCCAGCAGCTGGGGGGCCGCCTACGAGCAGTACTTC.

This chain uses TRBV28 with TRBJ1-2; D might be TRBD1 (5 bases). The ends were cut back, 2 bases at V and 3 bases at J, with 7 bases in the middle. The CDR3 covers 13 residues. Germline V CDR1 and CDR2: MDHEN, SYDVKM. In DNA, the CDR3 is TGTGCCAGCAGTTTAGGGGACCACTATGGCTACACCTTC. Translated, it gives CASSLGDHYGYTF.

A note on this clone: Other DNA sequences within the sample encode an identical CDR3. DNA for the CDR3: TGCGCCAGCAGCTTGGGGCAGGGGAGCACTGAAGCTTTCTTT. Its translation: CASSLGQGSTEAFF. The chain is built from TRBV5-1 and TRBJ1-1; tentatively, D is TRBD1 (6 bases). Trimming removed 0 bases at V and 4 bases at J, with 10 bases between. Germline CDR1 is SGHRS and CDR2 is YFSETQ. The CDR3 is made up of 14 amino acids.

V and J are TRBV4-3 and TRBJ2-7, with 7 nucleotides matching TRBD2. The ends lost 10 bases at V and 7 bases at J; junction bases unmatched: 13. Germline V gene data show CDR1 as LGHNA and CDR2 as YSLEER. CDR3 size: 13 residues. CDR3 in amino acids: CANWTSGVWEQYF. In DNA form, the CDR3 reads TGCGCCAACTGGACTAGTGGAGTTTGGGAGCAGTACTTC.

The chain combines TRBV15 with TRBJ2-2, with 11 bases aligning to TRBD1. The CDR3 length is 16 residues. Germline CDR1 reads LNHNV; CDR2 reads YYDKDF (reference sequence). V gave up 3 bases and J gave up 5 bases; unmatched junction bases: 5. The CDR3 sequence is CATSRPGQGVTGELFF. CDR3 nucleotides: TGTGCCACCAGCAGGCCGGGACAGGGGGTAACCGGGGAGCTGTTTTTT.

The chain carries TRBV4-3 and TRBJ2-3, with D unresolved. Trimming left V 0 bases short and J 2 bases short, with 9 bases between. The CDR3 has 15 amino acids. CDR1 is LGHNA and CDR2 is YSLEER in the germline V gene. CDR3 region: CASSQDERATDTQYF. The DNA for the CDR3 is TGCGCCAGCAGCCAAGATGAACGGGCCACAGATACGCAGTATTTT.

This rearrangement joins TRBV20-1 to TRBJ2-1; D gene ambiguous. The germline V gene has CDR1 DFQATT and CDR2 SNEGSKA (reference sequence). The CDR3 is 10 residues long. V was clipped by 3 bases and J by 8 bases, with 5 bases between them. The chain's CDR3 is CSARFHEQFF. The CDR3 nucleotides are TGCAGTGCTAGGTTCCATGAGCAGTTCTTC.

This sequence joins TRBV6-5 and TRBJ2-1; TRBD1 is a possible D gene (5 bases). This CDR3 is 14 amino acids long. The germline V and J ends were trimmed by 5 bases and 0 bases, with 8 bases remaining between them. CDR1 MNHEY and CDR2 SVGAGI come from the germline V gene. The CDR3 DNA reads TGTGCCAGCAGTACTACAGGCTCCTACAATGAGCAGTTCTTC. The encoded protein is CASSTTGSYNEQFF.

CDR3 coding DNA: TGCGCCAGCAGCCAAGTTGGGTCAGCCGAGAACACTGAAGCTTTCTTT. Residues: CASSQVGSAENTEAFF. V usage is TRBV4-3 and J usage is TRBJ1-1; no clear D. Germline V gene sequence: CDR1 LGHNA, CDR2 YSLEER. CDR3 size: 16 residues. The V and J ends lost 1 base and 1 base respectively, with 13 bases between them.

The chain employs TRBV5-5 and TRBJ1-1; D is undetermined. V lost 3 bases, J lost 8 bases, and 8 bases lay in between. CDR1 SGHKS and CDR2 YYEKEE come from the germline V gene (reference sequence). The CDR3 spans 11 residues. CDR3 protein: CASSSLEEAFF. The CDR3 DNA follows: TGTGCCAGCAGCTCTTTGGAAGAAGCTTTCTTT. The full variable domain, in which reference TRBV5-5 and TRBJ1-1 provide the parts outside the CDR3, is DAGVTQSPTHLIKTRGQQVTLRCSPISGHKSVSWYQQVLGQGPQFIFQYYEKEERGRGNFPDRFSARQFPNYSSELNVNALLLGDSALYLCASSSLEEAFFGQGTRLTVV.